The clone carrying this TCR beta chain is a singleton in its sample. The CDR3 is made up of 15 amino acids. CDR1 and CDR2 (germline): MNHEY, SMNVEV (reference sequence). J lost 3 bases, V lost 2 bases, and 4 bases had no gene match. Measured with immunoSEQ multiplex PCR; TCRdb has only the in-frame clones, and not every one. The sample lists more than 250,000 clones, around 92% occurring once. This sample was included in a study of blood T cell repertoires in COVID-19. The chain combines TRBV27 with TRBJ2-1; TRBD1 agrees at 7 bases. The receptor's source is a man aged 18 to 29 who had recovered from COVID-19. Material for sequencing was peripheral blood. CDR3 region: CASSLRWDSYNEQFF. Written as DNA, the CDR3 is TGTGCCAGCAGTTTACGTTGGGACAGCTACAATGAGCAGTTCTTC.